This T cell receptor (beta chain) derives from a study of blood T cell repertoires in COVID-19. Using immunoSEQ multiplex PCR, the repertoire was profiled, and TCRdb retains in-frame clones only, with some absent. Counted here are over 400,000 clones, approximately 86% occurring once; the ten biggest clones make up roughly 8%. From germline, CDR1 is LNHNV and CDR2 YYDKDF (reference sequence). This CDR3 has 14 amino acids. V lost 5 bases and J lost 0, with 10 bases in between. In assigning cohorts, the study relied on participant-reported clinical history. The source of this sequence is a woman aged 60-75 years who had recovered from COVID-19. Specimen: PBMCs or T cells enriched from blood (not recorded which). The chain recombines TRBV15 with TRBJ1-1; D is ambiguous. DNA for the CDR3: TGTGCCACCAGCGTCTATTTGGTGAACACTGAAGCTTTCTTT. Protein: CATSVYLVNTEAFF. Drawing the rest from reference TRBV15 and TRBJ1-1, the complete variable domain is DAMVIQNPRYQVTQFGKPVTLSCSQTLNHNVMYWYQQKSSQAPKLLFHYYDKDFNNEADTPDNFQSRRPNTSFCFLDIRSPGLGDTAMYLCATSVYLVNTEAFFGQGTRLTVV.